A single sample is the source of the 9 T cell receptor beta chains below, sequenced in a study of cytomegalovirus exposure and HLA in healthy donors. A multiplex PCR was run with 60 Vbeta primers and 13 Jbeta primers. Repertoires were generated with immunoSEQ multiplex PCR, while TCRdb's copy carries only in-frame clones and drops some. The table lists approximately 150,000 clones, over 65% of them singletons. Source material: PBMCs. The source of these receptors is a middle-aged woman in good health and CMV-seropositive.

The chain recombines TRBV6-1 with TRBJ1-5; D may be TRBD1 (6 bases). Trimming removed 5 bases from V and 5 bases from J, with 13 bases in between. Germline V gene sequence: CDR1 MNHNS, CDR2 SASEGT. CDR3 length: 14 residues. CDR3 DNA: TGTGCCAGCAGTCAGGACAGCTTCCATCAGCCCCAGCATTTT. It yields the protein CASSQDSFHQPQHF.

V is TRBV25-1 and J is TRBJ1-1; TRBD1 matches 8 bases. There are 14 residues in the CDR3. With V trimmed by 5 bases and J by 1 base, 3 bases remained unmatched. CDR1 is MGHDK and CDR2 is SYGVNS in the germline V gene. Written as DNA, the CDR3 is TGTGCCAGCAGTTACCAGGGGGCGAACACTGAAGCTTTCTTT. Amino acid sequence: CASSYQGANTEAFF.

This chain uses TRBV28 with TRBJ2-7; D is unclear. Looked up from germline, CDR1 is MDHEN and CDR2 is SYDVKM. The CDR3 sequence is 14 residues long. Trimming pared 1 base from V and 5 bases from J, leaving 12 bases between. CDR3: CASSLSPVWHEQYF. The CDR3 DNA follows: TGTGCCAGCAGTTTATCACCCGTTTGGCACGAGCAGTACTTC.

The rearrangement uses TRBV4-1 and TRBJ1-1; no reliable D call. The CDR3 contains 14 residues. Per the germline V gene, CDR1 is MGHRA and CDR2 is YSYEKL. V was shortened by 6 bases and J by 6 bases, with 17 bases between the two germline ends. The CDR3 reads CASRYTDGEAEAFF. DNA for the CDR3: TGCGCCAGCAGGTATACAGACGGGGAAGCTGAAGCTTTCTTT.

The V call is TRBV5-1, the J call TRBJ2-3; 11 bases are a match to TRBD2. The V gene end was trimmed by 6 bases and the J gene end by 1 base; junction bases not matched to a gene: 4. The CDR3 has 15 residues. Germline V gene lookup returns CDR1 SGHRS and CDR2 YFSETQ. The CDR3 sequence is CASTPGLAGTDTQYF. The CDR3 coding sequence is TGCGCCAGCACCCCGGGACTAGCGGGCACAGATACGCAGTATTTT.

CDR3 amino acids: CASSLGGVNTGELFF. CDR3 DNA: TGTGCCAGCAGCTTAGGGGGGGTGAACACCGGGGAGCTGTTTTTT. V is TRBV7-9 and J is TRBJ2-2, with D possibly being TRBD2 (6 bases). Trimming cost V 1 base and J 1 base, with 7 bases left between them. CDR1 is SEHNR and CDR2 is FQNEAQ in the germline V gene (reference sequence). The CDR3 has 15 amino acids.

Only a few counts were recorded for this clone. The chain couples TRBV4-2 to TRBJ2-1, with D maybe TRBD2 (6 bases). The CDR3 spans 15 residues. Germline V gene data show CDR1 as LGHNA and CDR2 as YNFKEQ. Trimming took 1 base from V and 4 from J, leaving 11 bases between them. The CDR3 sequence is CASSQGSGDYNEQFF. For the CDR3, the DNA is TGTGCCAGCAGCCAAGGGTCGGGAGATTACAATGAGCAGTTCTTC.

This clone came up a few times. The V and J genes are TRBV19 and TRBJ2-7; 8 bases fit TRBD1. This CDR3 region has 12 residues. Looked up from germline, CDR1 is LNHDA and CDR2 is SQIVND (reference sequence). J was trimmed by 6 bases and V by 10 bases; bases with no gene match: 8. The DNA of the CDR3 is TGTGCCACAGGGACAGGCCGTTCCGAGCAGTACTTC. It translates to CATGTGRSEQYF.

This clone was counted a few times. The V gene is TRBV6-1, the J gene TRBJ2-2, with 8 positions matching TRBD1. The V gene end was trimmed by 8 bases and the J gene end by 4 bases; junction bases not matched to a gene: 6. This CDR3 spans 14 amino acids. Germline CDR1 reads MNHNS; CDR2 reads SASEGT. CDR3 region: CASSGGAGTGELFF. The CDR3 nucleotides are TGTGCCAGCTCAGGGGGCGCGGGCACCGGGGAGCTGTTTTTT.